Shown below are 28 T cell receptor beta chains from a single sample sequenced in a study of regulatory T cells in long-lasting Graves disease. The time point: newly diagnosed GD, antithyroid drugs for less than 3 months. The TCR library was prepared using RNA isolated from PBMCs. Arm-PCR with iRepertoire HTBI primers amplified the CDR3 regions for these TCR beta libraries. MiXCR was run by TCRdb on the multiplex PCR reads, yielding one entry per CDR3 protein. Of 560,000 or so distinct CDR3 sequences in the sample, more than 15% were seen once. This same sample was also taken into another study, of T cells in Graves' hyperthyroidism and ophthalmopathy.

This specimen was peripheral blood mononuclear cells (PBMCs), taken at new diagnosis, from a patient treated with antithyroid drugs. The receptors shown here come from a young man with Graves disease.

Details on this clonotype: The junction shows a germline mismatch at one end, possibly a read error. V gene TRBV7-9 combines with J gene TRBJ2-3; D uncertain. Germline-derived CDR1 and CDR2 are SEHNR and FQNEAQ (reference sequence). CDR3 length equals 12 residues. The CDR3 sequence: CASSPTTNTQYF. The CDR3 bases are TGTGCCAGCAGCCCAACCACAAATACGCAGTATTTT.

This clonotype has a count of ten or more. The chain recombines TRBV11-2 with TRBJ2-2, with D unresolved. This CDR3 is built from 11 residues. CDR1 is SGHAT, CDR2 FQNNGV, per germline. Trimming removed 10 bases at V and 6 bases at J, with 9 bases between. The CDR3 region has the DNA TGTGCCACGTACGGATCCGGGGAGCTGTTTTTT. This sequence encodes CATYGSGELFF.

With regard to this clonotype: A much larger clone differs by one base, so this may be a read error. The chain is built from TRBV12-3 or TRBV12-4 and TRBJ2-4; 14 positions match TRBD2. The CDR3 has 15 residues. V lost 7 bases, J lost 13 bases, and 12 bases stayed unmatched. This CDR3 is CASTPSGLAGGEQYF. The CDR3, as DNA: TGTGCCAGCACCCCGAGTGGACTAGCGGGGGGTGAGCAGTACTTC.

A remark on this clonotype: A much larger clone differs from this one at a single base, so this may be a read error. As the CDR3 is not closed by the conserved phenylalanine or tryptophan, this likely results from a read error. J is TRBJ1-1 and V is TRBV18, with 7 bases identical to TRBD1. The CDR3 consists of 14 residues. Germline V gene sequence: CDR1 KGHSH, CDR2 LQKENI. V shed 6 bases and J 0 bases; nucleotides not matched to a gene: 4. The CDR3 region has the DNA TGTGCCAGCTCGCATACAGGGGTGAACACTGAAGCTTTCTCT. Translated: CASSHTGVNTEAFS.

This rearrangement joins TRBV20-1 to TRBJ2-3, with 9 bases that match TRBD2. The J segment lost 5 bases and the V segment lost 6 bases, leaving 12 bases of the junction unmatched. CDR1 is DFQATT and CDR2 is SNEGSKA in the germline V gene (reference sequence). CDR3 size: 15 residues. The CDR3 bases are TGCAGTGCGGAGGAGCTAGCGGGAACTCGAGATACGCAGTATTTT. Translation: CSAEELAGTRDTQYF.

This clonotype was observed at least ten times. The chain combines TRBV11-1 with TRBJ1-6; TRBD1 agrees at 7 bases. Trimming removed 5 bases from V and 11 bases from J; junction bases left unmatched: 6. CDR3 size: 13 residues. Germline CDR1 SGHAT, CDR2 FQDESV (reference sequence). For the CDR3, the DNA is TGTGCCAGCAGCGACACAGGGGACCCACCCCTCCACTTT. This sequence encodes CASSDTGDPPLHF.

This clonotype was detected only a few times. The chain recombines TRBV27 with TRBJ1-2; TRBD1 is a possible D gene (5 bases). Trimming cost V 5 bases and J 4 bases, with 14 bases left between them. The length of the CDR3 is 14 residues. The germline CDR1 and CDR2 sequences are MNHEY and SMNVEV (reference sequence). The CDR3 reads CASSPYRGIYGYTF. CDR3 nucleotide sequence: TGTGCCAGCAGTCCGTACCGGGGGATCTATGGCTACACCTTC.

This clonotype was seen only a few times. The chain links TRBV7-9 to TRBJ1-1; perhaps TRBD1 as D (5 bases). The CDR3 contains 15 residues. Trimming took 2 bases from V and 8 from J, leaving 18 bases between them. The germline V gene has CDR1 SEHNR and CDR2 FQNEAQ (reference sequence). The CDR3 sequence is CASSLSYSSEGEAFF. CDR3 DNA: TGTGCCAGCAGCTTATCCTACAGCTCCGAGGGGGAAGCTTTCTTT. The whole variable domain, remainder taken from reference TRBV7-9 and TRBJ1-1, is DTGVSQNPRHKITKRGQNVTFRCDPISEHNRLYWYRQTLGQGPEFLTYFQNEAQLEKSRLLSDRFSAERPKGSFSTLEIQRTEQGDSAMYLCASSLSYSSEGEAFFGQGTRLTVV.

The chain recombines TRBV28 with TRBJ2-3; D not resolved. The CDR3 spans 15 residues. V lost 10 bases and J lost 0, with 17 bases in between. CDR1 and CDR2 (germline): MDHEN, SYDVKM. CDR3 loop: CATSSVGASTDTQYF. The CDR3 nucleotides are TGTGCCACGAGCTCGGTCGGAGCTAGCACAGATACGCAGTATTTT.

In its sample, this clonotype was seen many times. The gene calls are TRBV7-3 and TRBJ1-5; D unresolved. This CDR3 has 14 residues. V lost 1 base to trimming and J lost 0 bases, with 4 bases between them. Germline CDR1 and CDR2: SGHTA and FQGTGA. The CDR3 DNA follows: TGTGCCAGCAGCTTAAGGCGTAGCAATCAGCCCCAGCATTTT. It codes for CASSLRRSNQPQHF.

This clonotype was seen repeatedly, ten times or more. The chain recombines TRBV5-5 with TRBJ2-3; TRBD2 aligns across 14 bases. Germline CDR1 SGHKS, CDR2 YYEKEE (reference sequence). The ends lost 1 base at V and 5 bases at J; junction bases unmatched: 6. The CDR3 is made up of 17 amino acids. The CDR3 sequence is CASSLPGLAGERDTQYF. The CDR3 DNA reads as TGTGCCAGCAGCTTGCCGGGACTAGCGGGAGAGAGAGATACGCAGTATTTT.

There are a few counts of this clonotype. The CDR3, as DNA: TGTGCCAGCGGGGTTCTGGGCAGGGAGCGCGGTGGCTACACCTTC. It is translated as CASGVLGRERGGYTF. The chain uses TRBV3-1 and TRBJ1-2, with D perhaps matching TRBD1 (5 bases). CDR3 length: 15 amino acids. V was shortened by 8 bases and J by 7 bases, with 23 bases between the two germline ends. Germline assignment: CDR1 LGHDT and CDR2 YNNKEL (reference sequence).

In its sample, this clonotype was seen many times. The chain uses TRBV2 and TRBJ2-3, with D perhaps TRBD2 (6 bases). Per the germline V gene, CDR1 is SNHLY and CDR2 is FYNNEI. The CDR3 has 16 amino acids. Trimming removed 3 bases at V and 3 bases at J, with 16 bases between. The CDR3 reads CASSDGGTRVTDTQYF. The DNA for the CDR3 is TGTGCCAGCAGTGACGGGGGTACTAGAGTGACAGATACGCAGTATTTT. The variable domain in full, completed from reference TRBV2 and TRBJ2-3, reads EPEVTQTPSHQVTQMGQEVILRCVPISNHLYFYWYRQILGQKVEFLVSFYNNEISEKSEIFDDQFSVERPDGSNFTLKIRSTKLEDSAMYFCASSDGGTRVTDTQYFGPGTRLTVL.

The chain uses TRBV7-9 and TRBJ2-1; 11 bases line up with TRBD1. Germline trimming cut 5 bases from V and 10 bases from J; bases unmatched to any gene: 4. The CDR3 sequence is 13 residues long. From germline, CDR1 is SEHNR and CDR2 FQNEAQ (reference sequence). The CDR3 spells CASSGQGAGEQFF. The CDR3 DNA reads TGTGCCAGCAGCGGACAGGGGGCTGGGGAGCAGTTCTTC.

The sample holds many counts of this clonotype. The CDR3 reads CASSLWGQGADQPQHF. CDR3 nucleotide sequence: TGTGCCAGCAGCTTGTGGGGACAGGGGGCGGATCAGCCCCAGCATTTT. The chain employs TRBV5-6 and TRBJ1-5; TRBD1 matches at 12 bases. The V segment lost 1 base and the J segment 5 bases; nucleotides outside the gene matches: 4. The CDR3 has 16 amino acids. Germline loops: CDR1 SGHDT, CDR2 YYEEEE.

For this clonotype: A clone one base away is much larger, so this may be a read error. The gene calls are TRBV11-2 and TRBJ2-1; TRBD2 agrees at 7 bases. In germline, CDR1 is SGHAT, CDR2 FQNNGV. The V gene end was trimmed by 6 bases and the J gene end by 6 bases; junction bases not matched to a gene: 5. This CDR3 has 13 residues. The DNA of the CDR3 is TGTGCCAGCAGGGCGGGAGTTGCCAATGAGCAGTTCTTC. Translated: CASRAGVANEQFF.

This clonotype turned up a few times. CDR3 coding DNA: TGTGCCACCAGCAGAGGGGCCTCTCCCACTTCCGAGCAGTACTTC. Its protein is CATSRGASPTSEQYF. The V call is TRBV15, the J call TRBJ2-7; D remains unclear. V was cut by 1 base and J by 6 bases, with 16 bases left in between. The CDR3 runs 15 residues. Looked up from germline, CDR1 is LNHNV and CDR2 is YYDKDF (reference sequence).

V and J are TRBV5-1 and TRBJ2-7; possibly TRBD2 for D (7 bases). The CDR3 loop spans 14 amino acids. The germline V and J ends were trimmed by 6 bases and 5 bases, with 18 bases remaining between them. The germline V gene has CDR1 SGHRS and CDR2 YFSETQ. CDR3 DNA sequence: TGCGCCAGCACCGACGGAGGGGGGGCCCACGAGCAGTACTTC. It yields the protein CASTDGGGAHEQYF. The complete variable domain, with remaining parts taken from reference TRBV5-1 and TRBJ2-7, reads KAGVTQTPRYLIKTRGQQVTLSCSPISGHRSVSWYQQTPGQGLQFLFEYFSETQRNKGNFPGRFSGRQFSNSRSEMNVSTLELGDSALYLCASTDGGGAHEQYFGPGTRLTVT.

The rearrangement uses TRBV28 and TRBJ1-5, with D uncertain. Trimming removed 3 bases at V and 5 bases at J, with 14 bases between. This CDR3 is 15 amino acids long. Germline assignment: CDR1 MDHEN and CDR2 SYDVKM. For the CDR3, the DNA is TGTGCCAGCAGTTTCGCCCCCGTGCTCGATCAGCCCCAGCATTTT. Protein sequence: CASSFAPVLDQPQHF. The whole variable domain, filled in from reference TRBV28 and TRBJ1-5, reads DVKVTQSSRYLVKRTGEKVFLECVQDMDHENMFWYRQDPGLGLRLIYFSYDVKMKEKGDIPEGYSVSREKKERFSLILESASTNQTSMYLCASSFAPVLDQPQHFGDGTRLSIL.

This clonotype was seen many times. J is TRBJ1-1 and V is TRBV11-2, with D maybe TRBD1 (6 bases). CDR1 SGHAT and CDR2 FQNNGV come from the germline V gene. V lost 3 bases and J lost 1, with 12 bases in between. This CDR3 has 15 residues. This CDR3 is CASSFGGVTNTEAFF. CDR3 sequence (DNA): TGTGCCAGCAGCTTTGGGGGCGTAACGAACACTGAAGCTTTCTTT.

V gene TRBV30 combines with J gene TRBJ2-7, with 7 positions matching TRBD2. Germline CDR1 reads GTSNPN; CDR2 reads SVGIG (reference sequence). This CDR3 has 12 residues. The DNA for the CDR3 is TGTGCGGGCACTAGCGCGGCCTACGAGCAGTACTTC. Protein sequence: CAGTSAAYEQYF.

This clonotype was counted many times. The chain carries TRBV5-1 and TRBJ2-3, with D perhaps being TRBD1 or TRBD2 (6 bases each). From germline, CDR1 is SGHRS and CDR2 YFSETQ. V lost 2 bases and J lost 4, with 11 bases in between. The CDR3 is made up of 14 amino acids. The CDR3 reads CASSLGGSPDTQYF. DNA of the CDR3: TGCGCCAGCAGCTTAGGGGGGAGCCCAGATACGCAGTATTTT.

This clonotype was seen only a few times. The rearrangement links TRBV5-5 to TRBJ2-1, with D possibly called TRBD1 or TRBD2 (6 bases each). From germline, CDR1 is SGHKS and CDR2 YYEKEE (reference sequence). The length of the CDR3 is 14 residues. The V and J ends lost 0 bases and 6 bases respectively, with 10 bases between them. The DNA for the CDR3 is TGTGCCAGCAGCTTGGGGCGGGACACCAATGAGCAGTTCTTC. Its translation is CASSLGRDTNEQFF.

This chain joins TRBV30 and TRBJ2-6; D perhaps matches TRBD1 (6 bases). The V end was cut by 5 bases, the J end by 6 bases, with 14 bases between. The CDR3 runs 14 residues. In germline, CDR1 is GTSNPN, CDR2 SVGIG (reference sequence). The CDR3 nucleotides read TGTGCCTGGGCGCCGGGACACGAGGCCAACGTCCTGACTTTC. This gives the protein CAWAPGHEANVLTF.

This sequence joins TRBV7-9 and TRBJ1-3; D is undetermined. V gave up 5 bases and J gave up 0 bases, with 11 bases separating them. This CDR3 contains 15 residues. The germline CDR1 and CDR2 sequences are SEHNR and FQNEAQ (reference sequence). The CDR3 nucleotides read TGTGCCAGCAGCCCCGGGAAAAACTCTGGAAACACCATATATTTT. Translating gives CASSPGKNSGNTIYF.

This clonotype was observed at least ten times. This rearrangement joins TRBV30 to TRBJ1-6, with D perhaps matching TRBD1 (6 bases). The CDR3 covers 14 residues. CDR1 and CDR2 from the germline V gene are GTSNPN and SVGIG (reference sequence). V gave up 4 bases and J gave up 10 bases, with 17 bases separating them. Written as DNA, the CDR3 is TGTGCCTGGACAAAAGATGGGGGCGGCTCACCCCTCCACTTT. Encoded protein: CAWTKDGGGSPLHF.

The sample holds many counts of this clonotype. V usage is TRBV20-1 and J usage is TRBJ2-7, with D perhaps matching TRBD1 (6 bases). Trimming cost V 5 bases and J 3 bases, with 17 bases left between them. The CDR3 totals 14 residues. Per the germline V gene, CDR1 is DFQATT and CDR2 is SNEGSKA (reference sequence). For the CDR3, the DNA is TGCAGTGCTGACCCCAGGGGTGCGGGCTACGAGCAGTACTTC. This translates into CSADPRGAGYEQYF.

This clonotype was detected many times. This rearrangement joins TRBV28 to TRBJ2-3; D remains ambiguous. Trimming stripped 6 bases from V and 4 bases from J, with 8 bases between. CDR3 size: 12 residues. Germline V CDR1 and CDR2: MDHEN, SYDVKM. The CDR3 here is CASSPVSDTQYF. The CDR3, as DNA: TGTGCCAGCAGCCCAGTTTCAGATACGCAGTATTTT.